One sample yielded the 18 T cell receptor beta chains listed below, sequenced in a study of T cells after yellow fever vaccination. TCRdb analysed the 5' RACE reads with MiXCR anew, one entry per CDR3 protein. The table includes hundreds of thousands of distinct CDR3 sequences, more than 8.5% detected once. The material was PBMCs, obtained on the day of the first yellow fever vaccination. The receptor source for this set is a man younger than 30 who received the YFV17D yellow fever vaccine.

The genes are TRBV2 and TRBJ1-5; D possibly corresponds to TRBD1 (5 bases). The V gene lost 11 bases and the J gene lost 3 bases, with 32 bases spanning the gap. This CDR3 comprises 19 residues. The germline V gene has CDR1 SNHLY and CDR2 FYNNEI. CDR3: CAFSLSATGSGGINQPQHF. The CDR3 region has the DNA TGTGCCTTCTCCCTGTCCGCCACGGGTTCGGGGGGGATCAATCAGCCCCAGCATTTT.

V and J are TRBV4-2 and TRBJ2-2; 11 bases align to TRBD2. The germline gives CDR1 LGHNA, CDR2 YNFKEQ. The length of the CDR3 is 19 residues. Trimming took 0 bases from V and 4 from J; bases not matched to a gene: 10. The CDR3 here is CASSQDISGGVPATGELFF. The CDR3 nucleotides are TGTGCCAGCAGCCAAGATATTAGCGGGGGGGTACCTGCCACCGGGGAGCTGTTTTTT.

This clonotype was detected only a few times. This sequence joins TRBV5-4 and TRBJ2-7; D may be TRBD1 or TRBD2 (5 bases each). This CDR3 contains 14 residues. Germline V gene lookup returns CDR1 SGHNT and CDR2 YYREEE (reference sequence). V was cut by 5 bases and J by 2 bases, with 14 bases left in between. The CDR3 DNA is TGTGCCAGCAGACTGTGGGGGTCTACCTACGAGCAGTACTTC. Its translation: CASRLWGSTYEQYF.

In nucleotides, the CDR3 is TGTGCCAGCAAGCTAGCGGGGGATGAGCAGTTCTTC. Translated: CASKLAGDEQFF. The chain joins TRBV6-2 or TRBV6-3 to TRBJ2-1; 10 bases map to TRBD2. CDR1 MNHEY and CDR2 SVGEGT come from the germline V gene. There are 12 residues in the CDR3. V gave up 7 bases and J gave up 8 bases; unmatched junction bases: 2.

This CDR3 reads CASSSELGAYTEAFF. Here the CDR3 DNA reads TGTGCCAGCAGCTCCGAGTTGGGGGCATATACTGAAGCTTTCTTT. The V gene is TRBV7-2, the J gene TRBJ1-1, with D possibly matching TRBD1 (6 bases). The V gene's germline CDR1 is SGHTA and CDR2 FQGNSA. The CDR3 extends over 15 amino acids. Trimming took 4 bases from V and 5 from J, leaving 17 bases between them.

The chain has TRBV7-9 and TRBJ2-3, with D possibly being TRBD1 (6 bases). Germline values: CDR1 SEHNR, CDR2 FQNEAQ (reference sequence). With 7 bases removed from V and 3 bases from J, the gap between germline ends came to 17 bases. The CDR3 length is 15 residues. The CDR3 sequence is CASNRPGQGTDTQYF. The CDR3 bases are TGTGCCAGCAACCGACCGGGACAAGGAACAGATACGCAGTATTTT.

The table lists this clonotype with a few counts. The chain carries TRBV6-2 or TRBV6-3 and TRBJ2-2; D might be TRBD1 (6 bases). The germline V gene encodes CDR1 MNHEY and CDR2 SVGEGT. This CDR3 region has 13 residues. V lost 10 bases and J 4 bases, leaving 13 bases between the germline ends. The CDR3: CATRQGSTGELFF. The CDR3 nucleotides are TGTGCCACCAGGCAGGGGTCCACCGGGGAGCTGTTTTTT.

The chain uses TRBV5-1 and TRBJ2-3; TRBD2 agrees at 14 bases. From germline, CDR1 is SGHRS and CDR2 YFSETQ. The CDR3 is made up of 18 amino acids. The ends lost 4 bases at V and 6 bases at J; junction bases unmatched: 13. The CDR3 nucleotides are TGCGCCAGCAGCGTCTCCGGGACTAGCGGGGGACTCACGGATACGCAGTATTTT. This translates into CASSVSGTSGGLTDTQYF.

The table lists this clonotype with a few counts. The rearrangement links TRBV23-1 to TRBJ2-2; a weak D match, TRBD2 (6 bases). TRBV23-1 is filed as an ORF, its function uncertain. The germline V and J ends were trimmed by 4 bases and 3 bases, with 18 bases remaining between them. The CDR3 length is 17 residues. CDR3 amino acids: CASSPSGTRDYTGELFF. CDR3 sequence (DNA): TGCGCCAGCAGTCCCTCTGGCACTCGGGACTACACCGGGGAGCTGTTTTTT.

The chain couples TRBV12-3 or TRBV12-4 to TRBJ1-5, with D possibly TRBD1 on 6 matching bases. The CDR3 covers 15 residues. The ends were cut back, 3 bases at V and 2 bases at J, with 11 bases in the middle. The DNA for the CDR3 is TGTGCCAGCAGTTTCTTCAGGGGTCGCAATCAGCCCCAGCATTTT. Amino acid sequence: CASSFFRGRNQPQHF.

The chain is built from TRBV28 and TRBJ2-1; TRBD1 matches 7 bases. With 7 bases clipped from V and 3 bases from J, the junction kept 9 bases outside the gene matches. This CDR3 contains 15 residues. Germline values: CDR1 MDHEN, CDR2 SYDVKM. The CDR3 nucleotides are TGTGCCAGCAAACCCGGGACAGTTAGCTACAATGAGCAGTTCTTC. Residues: CASKPGTVSYNEQFF.

This clonotype showed up many times. J is TRBJ2-2 and V is TRBV20-1, with a possible D match to TRBD1 (6 bases). The CDR3 is made up of 14 amino acids. Trimming cost V 4 bases and J 0 bases, with 9 bases left between them. Germline V lookup: CDR1 DFQATT, CDR2 SNEGSKA (reference sequence). CDR3 sequence: CSAMRGTNTGELFF. CDR3 DNA: TGCAGTGCTATGAGGGGGACGAACACCGGGGAGCTGTTTTTT.

This clonotype has a count of ten or more. V is TRBV18 and J is TRBJ1-2, with D tentatively TRBD1 (6 bases). CDR1 is KGHSH, CDR2 LQKENI, per germline. This CDR3 comprises 19 residues. V lost 2 bases, J lost 2 bases, and 24 bases lay in between. The CDR3 nucleotides are TGTGCCAGCTCACCAGAAGCAGGGGCCGCTCAAAACGGCAACTATGGCTACACCTTC. Residues: CASSPEAGAAQNGNYGYTF.

This clonotype was counted at least ten times. This chain uses TRBV7-9 with TRBJ1-4, with D tentatively TRBD1 (5 bases). Between the trimmed V and J ends, which lost 4 bases and 6 bases, there was a span of 6 bases. The CDR3 sequence is 12 residues long. CDR1 SEHNR and CDR2 FQNEAQ come from the germline V gene (reference sequence). DNA of the CDR3: TGTGCCAGCAGCTGGGGGGATGAAAAACTGTTTTTT. The encoded protein is CASSWGDEKLFF.

This clonotype has just a few counts. This chain connects TRBV3-1 to TRBJ2-6; D gene ambiguous. Germline-derived CDR1 and CDR2 are LGHDT and YNNKEL (reference sequence). CDR3 length: 13 residues. Trimming stripped 2 bases from V and 3 bases from J, with 2 bases between. The CDR3 DNA reads as TGTGCCAGCAGCCAATTTGGGGCCAACGTCCTGACTTTC. This sequence encodes CASSQFGANVLTF.

This clonotype has a count of ten or more. The genes are TRBV12-3 or TRBV12-4 and TRBJ2-1; D unclear. This CDR3 comprises 12 residues. Trimming stripped 0 bases from V and 9 bases from J, with 6 bases between. Here the CDR3 reads CASSLAVVEQFF. CDR3 nucleotide sequence: TGTGCCAGCAGTTTAGCGGTGGTTGAGCAGTTCTTC.

The chain couples TRBV25-1 to TRBJ2-3; D not resolved. Germline loops: CDR1 MGHDK, CDR2 SYGVNS. The CDR3 runs 15 residues. V was trimmed by 5 bases and J by 0 bases, leaving 12 bases between them. In DNA, the CDR3 is TGTGCCAGCAGTAGCAGTCGGCGGAGCACAGATACGCAGTATTTT. Protein: CASSSSRRSTDTQYF.

This clonotype has just a few counts. The chain uses TRBV28 and TRBJ2-6; D gene ambiguous. The CDR3 runs 14 residues. Trimming pared 4 bases from V and 3 bases from J, leaving 7 bases between. Germline CDR1 reads MDHEN; CDR2 reads SYDVKM. The CDR3 reads CASSSVVGANVLTF. The CDR3 region has the DNA TGTGCCAGCAGTTCGGTTGTTGGGGCCAACGTCCTGACTTTC.